Each of the 9 T cell receptor beta chains below was sequenced from the same sample in a study of cytomegalovirus exposure and HLA in healthy donors. With 60 Vbeta and 13 Jbeta primers, the PCR was carried out. Produced via immunoSEQ multiplex PCR; TCRdb's table is partial and in-frame only. The repertoire includes fewer than 120,000 clones, about 80% of them detected once, and around 2.9% sits in the top ten. The material sequenced was PBMCs. The receptors derive from a woman aged 60 to 75 in good health and CMV-seropositive.

The V call is TRBV9, the J call TRBJ2-4, with D tentatively TRBD2 (7 bases). Germline assignment: CDR1 SGDLS and CDR2 YYNGEE. Trimming pared 0 bases from V and 9 bases from J, leaving 16 bases between. The CDR3 is 15 amino acids. CDR3: CASSVGEGRGGIQYF. The CDR3 nucleotides are TGTGCCAGCAGCGTAGGGGAGGGGAGGGGGGGCATTCAGTACTTC.

The genes are TRBV7-6 and TRBJ2-5, with D possibly being TRBD2 (8 bases). Germline CDR1 SGHVS, CDR2 FNYEAQ. CDR3 length: 16 amino acids. Trimming shortened V by 5 bases and J by 2 bases, and 18 bases separated the two germline ends. The CDR3 coding sequence is TGTGCCAGCAGCCAAGGGGGCGGGAGGCTTCAAGAGACCCAGTACTTC. This gives the protein CASSQGGGRLQETQYF.

Only one count was recorded for this clone. The chain employs TRBV7-3 and TRBJ2-7, with TRBD1 matching over 9 bases. The CDR3 contains 16 residues. V gave up 6 bases and J gave up 1 base; unmatched junction bases: 10. The V gene's germline CDR1 is SGHTA and CDR2 FQGTGA. The CDR3 coding sequence is TGTGCCAGCAGAATAGGGCCGGGACAGGGTTCCTACGAGCAGTACTTC. Its protein is CASRIGPGQGSYEQYF.

The CDR3 nucleotides read TGTGCCAGCAGCCAAAGAAAGCCAGGGTCTTCATTTTCGGACGAGCAGTACTTC. It specifies CASSQRKPGSSFSDEQYF. V and J are TRBV14 and TRBJ2-5; D perhaps matches TRBD1 (5 bases). The end of the DNA is better explained by TRBJ2-7, so the J call may be wrong. The CDR3 has 18 amino acids. In germline, CDR1 is SGHDN, CDR2 FVKESK.

This chain links TRBV5-1 with TRBJ2-7; 8 bases align to TRBD2. CDR1 is SGHRS and CDR2 is YFSETQ in the germline V gene. The CDR3 is 18 amino acids. V gave up 0 bases and J gave up 2 bases; unmatched junction bases: 13. The CDR3 nucleotides are TGCGCCAGCAGCTTGGGGGGGGCGGGAGGAAAGTCCCCCTACGAGCAGTACTTC. It yields the protein CASSLGGAGGKSPYEQYF.

Only a few counts were recorded for this clone. The chain combines TRBV7-2 with TRBJ1-5; no clear D gene. CDR3 length: 13 residues. Germline V gives CDR1 SGHTA, CDR2 FQGNSA. V lost 5 bases and J lost 5, with 10 bases in between. The CDR3 DNA is TGTGCCAGCAGCATCTACCAGGATCAGCCCCAGCATTTT. Its protein product is CASSIYQDQPQHF.

The CDR3 DNA sequence: TGCAGCGTTGTCGAGGTCCCCGAGACCCAGTACTTC. It is translated as CSVVEVPETQYF. V is TRBV29-1 and J is TRBJ2-5; D gene uncertain. The germline V and J ends were trimmed by 4 bases and 5 bases, with 11 bases remaining between them. This CDR3 contains 12 residues. Germline V CDR1 and CDR2: SQVTM, ANQGSEA.

This chain uses TRBV29-1 with TRBJ1-2, with 7 bases that match TRBD1. Looked up from germline, CDR1 is SQVTM and CDR2 is ANQGSEA. The CDR3 has 11 amino acids. The CDR3 DNA sequence: TGCGGTACTTACAGGGGAGGAGGCTACACCTTC. Residues: CGTYRGGGYTF.

The chain joins TRBV6-5 to TRBJ2-7, with a tentative D call TRBD2 (6 bases). Germline V gene lookup returns CDR1 MNHEY and CDR2 SVGAGI. The germline V and J ends were trimmed by 4 bases and 4 bases, with 14 bases remaining between them. The CDR3 covers 14 residues. The CDR3, as DNA: TGTGCCAGCAGTTTAGTCGCAGGGAGGTACGAGCAGTACTTC. Its translation: CASSLVAGRYEQYF.